Shown below are 11 T cell receptor beta chains from a single sample sequenced in a study of T cell changes during pregnancy in multiple sclerosis. The protocol was immunoSEQ multiplex PCR, while the TCRdb copy is restricted to in-frame clones and leaves out a portion. Of around 69,000 clones in the sample, roughly 92% were seen once. Material: peripheral blood, obtained in the second trimester of pregnancy. Receptors were obtained from a female donor in good health, enrolled as a control in a pregnancy study.

This clone has just a few counts. This chain links TRBV5-6 with TRBJ1-1; D remains ambiguous. With 2 bases removed from V and 4 bases from J, the gap between germline ends came to 6 bases. The CDR3 spans 12 residues. Per the germline V gene, CDR1 is SGHDT and CDR2 is YYEEEE. The CDR3, as DNA: TGTGCCAGCAGCTTCTGGGCCACTGAAGCTTTCTTT. This codes for CASSFWATEAFF.

This clone occurred once. V and J are TRBV15 and TRBJ2-6; a weak D match, TRBD1 (6 bases). The CDR3 is made up of 17 amino acids. Germline CDR1 reads LNHNV; CDR2 reads YYDKDF (reference sequence). V was shortened by 5 bases and J by 0 bases, with 14 bases between the two germline ends. DNA for the CDR3: TGTGCCACCAGCCCCGACAGGATCAGCTCTGGGGCCAACGTCCTGACTTTC. Translating it yields CATSPDRISSGANVLTF. Drawing the rest from reference TRBV15 and TRBJ2-6, the complete variable domain is DAMVIQNPRYQVTQFGKPVTLSCSQTLNHNVMYWYQQKSSQAPKLLFHYYDKDFNNEADTPDNFQSRRPNTSFCFLDIRSPGLGDTAMYLCATSPDRISSGANVLTFGAGSRLTVL.

The J gene is TRBJ2-7, the V gene TRBV14; a possible D gene is TRBD1 (6 bases). Trimming pared 1 base from V and 4 bases from J, leaving 20 bases between. The CDR3 is made up of 17 amino acids. Germline loops: CDR1 SGHDN, CDR2 FVKESK. The CDR3 is CASSQVGRGQRYYEQYF. Written as DNA, the CDR3 is TGTGCCAGCAGCCAAGTGGGTAGAGGACAGAGGTATTACGAGCAGTACTTC.

This clone appeared a single time. This chain joins TRBV7-9 and TRBJ2-7; D possibly corresponds to TRBD1 (5 bases). Germline values: CDR1 SEHNR, CDR2 FQNEAQ (reference sequence). This CDR3 has 13 residues. V lost 2 bases to trimming and J lost 6 bases, with 11 bases between them. CDR3 sequence reads: CASSLQGFGEQYF. The CDR3 nucleotides read TGTGCCAGCAGCTTACAGGGCTTCGGCGAGCAGTACTTC.

This clone was counted once. V gene TRBV11-1 combines with J gene TRBJ1-1; a weak D match, TRBD1 (5 bases). There are 15 residues in the CDR3. V was pared by 4 bases and J by 5 bases, with 17 bases between. Per the germline V gene, CDR1 is SGHAT and CDR2 is FQDESV (reference sequence). DNA of the CDR3: TGTGCCAGCAGCTCTTTGGGGATGGGGCGGACTGAAGCTTTCTTT. This translates into CASSSLGMGRTEAFF.

The V call is TRBV7-2, the J call TRBJ2-4, with D unresolved. Between the trimmed V and J ends, which lost 0 bases and 0 bases, there was a span of 3 bases. The CDR3 is 14 residues long. Per germline, CDR1 SGHTA and CDR2 FQGNSA. The CDR3 bases are TGTGCCAGCAGCTTAGCCATAGCCAAAAACATTCAGTACTTC. It codes for CASSLAIAKNIQYF. Based on the CDR3 plus reference TRBV7-2 and TRBJ2-4, the full variable domain is GAGVSQSPSNKVTEKGKDVELRCDPISGHTALYWYRQSLGQGLEFLIYFQGNSAPDKSGLPSDRFSAERTGGSVSTLTIQRTQQEDSAVYLCASSLAIAKNIQYFGAGTRLSVL.

This chain uses TRBV28 with TRBJ1-4; D is uncertain. Looked up from germline, CDR1 is MDHEN and CDR2 is SYDVKM. The V end was cut by 6 bases, the J end by 2 bases, with 4 bases between. The CDR3 has 12 amino acids. The chain's CDR3 is CASSSTNEKLFF. CDR3 DNA: TGTGCCAGCAGCAGTACTAATGAAAAACTGTTTTTT.

The chain has TRBV2 and TRBJ1-1; D gene uncertain. Germline loops: CDR1 SNHLY, CDR2 FYNNEI. The CDR3 sequence is 13 residues long. Trimming removed 1 base at V and 3 bases at J, with 6 bases between. The CDR3 reads CASSEVFHTEAFF. DNA of the CDR3: TGTGCCAGCAGTGAAGTATTCCACACTGAAGCTTTCTTT.

This chain uses TRBV6-6 with TRBJ2-5, with D possibly matching TRBD1 (5 bases). The length of the CDR3 is 16 residues. The V gene lost 3 bases and the J gene lost 2 bases, with 16 bases spanning the gap. Germline V lookup: CDR1 MNHNY, CDR2 SVGAGI (reference sequence). CDR3 nucleotides: TGTGCCAGCAGTTATCGACAGTCGAGGAATCAAGAGACCCAGTACTTC. It encodes CASSYRQSRNQETQYF.

This chain connects TRBV7-6 to TRBJ2-5, with D perhaps TRBD2 (6 bases). The CDR3 runs to 14 residues. V lost 5 bases and J lost 6, with 16 bases in between. Per the germline V gene, CDR1 is SGHVS and CDR2 is FNYEAQ. The CDR3 sequence: CASSPGTGGKTQYF. The CDR3 DNA sequence: TGTGCCAGCAGCCCCGGGACTGGGGGGAAGACCCAGTACTTC. The whole variable domain, remainder taken from reference TRBV7-6 and TRBJ2-5, is GAGVSQSPRYKVTKRGQDVALRCDPISGHVSLYWYRQALGQGPEFLTYFNYEAQQDKSGLPNDRFSAERPEGSISTLTIQRTEQRDSAMYRCASSPGTGGKTQYFGPGTRLLVL.

V is TRBV28 and J is TRBJ2-5, with D possibly being TRBD2 (7 bases). Trimming removed 5 bases at V and 5 bases at J, with 21 bases between. The CDR3 has 16 amino acids. Germline CDR1 is MDHEN and CDR2 is SYDVKM. CDR3 residues: CASSPWGGGQVETQYF. The CDR3 DNA follows: TGTGCCAGCAGTCCCTGGGGCGGGGGCCAGGTGGAGACCCAGTACTTC.